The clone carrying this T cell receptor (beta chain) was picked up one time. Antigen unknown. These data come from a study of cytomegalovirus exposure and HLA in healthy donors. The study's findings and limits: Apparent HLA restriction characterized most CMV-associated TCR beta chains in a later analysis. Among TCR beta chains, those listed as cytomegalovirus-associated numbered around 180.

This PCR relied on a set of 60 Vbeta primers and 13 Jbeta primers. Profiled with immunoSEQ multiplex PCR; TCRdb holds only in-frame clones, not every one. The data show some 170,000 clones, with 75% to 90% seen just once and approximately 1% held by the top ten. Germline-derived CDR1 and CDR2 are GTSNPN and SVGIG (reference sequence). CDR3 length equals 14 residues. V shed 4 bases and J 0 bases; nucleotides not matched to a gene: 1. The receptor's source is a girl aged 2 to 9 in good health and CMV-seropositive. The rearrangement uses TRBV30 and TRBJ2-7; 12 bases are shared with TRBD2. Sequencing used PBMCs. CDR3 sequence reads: CAWKTSGSSYEQYF. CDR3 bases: TGTGCCTGGAAGACTAGCGGGAGCTCCTACGAGCAGTACTTC.